A selection of T cell receptor beta chains follows, all from one sample in a study of blood T cell repertoires in COVID-19. Assay used: immunoSEQ multiplex PCR; TCRdb lists only in-frame clones, some missing. The table has about 58,000 clones, approximately 91% seen once. The sequencing input was peripheral blood. The receptors here all came from a woman aged 55-70 years with active COVID-19. Both conserved end residues are part of each CDR3. The D gene is left open where the match is weak. The size entry is marked missing in some rows and otherwise reads once, few, many or a size class.

d_call,cdr3_length,j_call,v_call,clone_size,cdr3_nt,cdr3_aa
.,16,TRBJ1-2,TRBV15,.,TGTGCCACCAGCAGGGAGAGGGGGAGGGGGGACGTTGGCTACACCTTC,CATSRERGRGDVGYTF
.,12,TRBJ1-1,TRBV19,.,TGTGCCAGTAGTATAGGGACAAGAAAAGCTTTCTTT,CASSIGTRKAFF
TRBD1,15,TRBJ2-7,TRBV7-6,.,TGTGCCAGCAGCTTAGCCGGACAGGGTACCTACGAGCAGTACTTC,CASSLAGQGTYEQYF
.,13,TRBJ1-1,TRBV18,.,TGTGCCAGCTCAGCAAACATAAACGCTGAAGCTTTCTTT,CASSANINAEAFF
.,15,TRBJ2-7,TRBV7-9,few,TGTGCCAGCAGCTTTTTGCCTACCCAAACCTACGAGCAGTACTTC,CASSFLPTQTYEQYF
.,13,TRBJ1-4,TRBV19,.,TGTGCCAGCTCCAGTCGGGTAAAGGAAAAACTGTTTTTT,CASSSRVKEKLFF
.,19,TRBJ1-6,TRBV3-1/TRBV3-2,.,TGTGCCAGCAGCCAAAACCCCCGGCGGGGGGGCCACTATAATTCACCCCTCCACTTT,CASSQNPRRGGHYNSPLHF
.,14,TRBJ2-7,TRBV5-6,once,TGTGCCAGCAGCTCCTCCGACAGTTCCTACGAGCAGTACTTC,CASSSSDSSYEQYF
TRBD2,14,TRBJ2-1,TRBV5-1,few,TGCGCCAGCAGCTTGAGGACTAGCGCACCTGAGCAGTTCTTC,CASSLRTSAPEQFF
.,14,TRBJ1-1,TRBV6-6,.,TGTGCCAGCAGTTACTCTAAAGTGGGGGAGGGAGCTTTCTTT,CASSYSKVGEGAFF
TRBD2,18,TRBJ2-3,TRBV7-9,.,TGTGCCAGCAGCTTGGGACTGGCGGGGGGGCCTGGCACAGATACGCAGTATTTT,CASSLGLAGGPGTDTQYF
.,14,TRBJ2-3,TRBV6-5,.,TGTGCCAGCAGTTACTCACGGGGTAAAGATACGCAGTATTTT,CASSYSRGKDTQYF
TRBD2,13,TRBJ2-7,TRBV2,.,TGTGCCAGCAGCCAGACTAGCGGGGGGGTGCAGTACTTC,CASSQTSGGVQYF
TRBD2,17,TRBJ2-3,TRBV27,.,TGTGCCAGCAGTTGGGGGACTAGCGGGGGCCCCACAGATACGCAGTATTTT,CASSWGTSGGPTDTQYF